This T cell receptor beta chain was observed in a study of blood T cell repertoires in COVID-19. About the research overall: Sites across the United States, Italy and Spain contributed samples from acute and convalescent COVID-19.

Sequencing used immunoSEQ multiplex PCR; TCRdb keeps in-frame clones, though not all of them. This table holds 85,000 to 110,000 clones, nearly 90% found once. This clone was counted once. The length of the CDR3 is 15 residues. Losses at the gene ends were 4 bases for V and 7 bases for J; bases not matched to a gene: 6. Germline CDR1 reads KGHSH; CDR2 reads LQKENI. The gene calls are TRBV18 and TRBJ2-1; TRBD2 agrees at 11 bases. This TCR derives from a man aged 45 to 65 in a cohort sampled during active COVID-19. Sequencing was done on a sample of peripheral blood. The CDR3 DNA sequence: TGTGCCAGCTCACAACCGACTAGCGGGGCGAATGAGCAGTTCTTC. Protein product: CASSQPTSGANEQFF.